The 30 T cell receptor beta chains in this list originate from one sample, sequenced in a study of shared clonotypes between healthy human individuals. Profiled with immunoSEQ multiplex PCR; TCRdb holds only in-frame clones, not every one. The data contain roughly 890,000 clones, over 90% of them seen just once; the ten biggest clones take up under 30%. It was CD45RO-negative cells, positively selected for CCR7, that made up naive CD8 cells, with terminally differentiated effector memory CD45RA+ cells excluded. Material: naive CD8+ T cells sorted from blood. The receptors were sampled from a man in his thirties or forties in good health.

This chain connects TRBV28 to TRBJ2-3; D call uncertain. This CDR3 comprises 16 residues. From germline, CDR1 is MDHEN and CDR2 SYDVKM. Trimming shortened V by 5 bases and J by 2 bases, and 17 bases separated the two germline ends. CDR3 in amino acids: CASSPLIGPFTDTQYF. The DNA for the CDR3 is TGTGCCAGCAGTCCCCTTATCGGGCCCTTCACAGATACGCAGTATTTT.

The gene calls are TRBV28 and TRBJ2-1; 7 nucleotides match TRBD1. With V trimmed by 6 bases and J by 5 bases, 10 bases remained unmatched. CDR1 MDHEN and CDR2 SYDVKM come from the germline V gene. CDR3 size: 15 residues. DNA for the CDR3: TGTGCCAGCAGCCTTAGGACGGGACAGAACAATGAGCAGTTCTTC. This codes for CASSLRTGQNNEQFF.

The chain recombines TRBV11-2 with TRBJ2-3, with D uncertain. The CDR3 length is 19 residues. Looked up from germline, CDR1 is SGHAT and CDR2 is FQNNGV. Trimming removed 3 bases from V and 3 bases from J, with 25 bases in between. The CDR3 sequence is CASSFDFYGQNRETDTQYF. In DNA, the CDR3 is TGTGCCAGCAGCTTTGATTTTTACGGCCAAAACCGAGAAACAGATACGCAGTATTTT.

The chain employs TRBV5-1 and TRBJ2-7, with D perhaps matching TRBD2 (6 bases). Trimming removed 0 bases from V and 4 bases from J, with 14 bases in between. This CDR3 is 15 amino acids long. Germline values: CDR1 SGHRS, CDR2 YFSETQ. DNA of the CDR3: TGCGCCAGCAGCTTGGATTTTGGAGGGTTGTACGAGCAGTACTTC. This encodes CASSLDFGGLYEQYF.

This clone has a single count. The chain links TRBV6-5 to TRBJ2-1, with D maybe TRBD1 (6 bases). The germline gives CDR1 MNHEY, CDR2 SVGAGI. The CDR3 sequence is 15 residues long. Trimming took 6 bases from V and 7 from J, leaving 19 bases between them. The CDR3 loop reads CASSLFSGTKNEQFF. The CDR3 DNA sequence: TGTGCCAGCAGCCTTTTTTCCGGGACAAAAAATGAGCAGTTCTTC.

The rearrangement links TRBV7-6 to TRBJ2-7; D may correspond to TRBD1 or TRBD2 (5 bases each). Germline lookup yields CDR1 SGHVS and CDR2 FNYEAQ. This CDR3 comprises 15 residues. Trimming took 3 bases from V and 2 from J, leaving 14 bases between them. The CDR3 DNA is TGTGCCAGCAGCTTGAGGGGCGAATTCGCCTACGAGCAGTACTTC. It translates to CASSLRGEFAYEQYF.

This chain connects TRBV4-1 to TRBJ2-1; 8 positions match TRBD2. The CDR3 is made up of 17 amino acids. V shed 1 base, J shed 5 bases, and the junction held 10 bases outside the gene matches. Per the germline V gene, CDR1 is MGHRA and CDR2 is YSYEKL. As DNA, the CDR3 is TGCGCCAGCAGCCAAGTCGGGAGGGCCGTTTTACACAATGAGCAGTTCTTC. Residues: CASSQVGRAVLHNEQFF.

This sequence joins TRBV27 and TRBJ2-1, with 11 bases matching TRBD2. V gave up 4 bases and J gave up 2 bases; unmatched junction bases: 13. The CDR3 loop spans 19 amino acids. Germline values: CDR1 MNHEY, CDR2 SMNVEV (reference sequence). The CDR3 DNA is TGTGCCAGCAGTTCATCAAAACTAGCGGGAGTAGGGCCCTACAATGAGCAGTTCTTC. It codes for CASSSSKLAGVGPYNEQFF.

The chain recombines TRBV4-1 with TRBJ2-2, with 10 bases identical to TRBD2. J was trimmed by 2 bases and V by 0 bases; bases with no gene match: 6. The CDR3 totals 18 residues. Germline values: CDR1 MGHRA, CDR2 YSYEKL. The CDR3 nucleotides are TGCGCCAGCAGCCAAGATGGACTAGCGGACCTAAACACCGGGGAGCTGTTTTTT. This translates into CASSQDGLADLNTGELFF.

This rearrangement joins TRBV5-1 to TRBJ2-2; D not certain. Between the trimmed V and J ends, which lost 3 bases and 5 bases, there was a span of 14 bases. Germline V gives CDR1 SGHRS, CDR2 YFSETQ. The length of the CDR3 is 15 residues. The CDR3, as DNA: TGCGCCAGCAGCTCCCCGGGCCCGCCAACCGGGGAGCTGTTTTTT. Translating it yields CASSSPGPPTGELFF.

Comment on this clone: The same CDR3 is also encoded by other DNA sequences in this sample. The V gene is TRBV6-5, the J gene TRBJ2-1, with D hard to call. With 6 bases removed from V and 0 bases from J, the gap between germline ends came to 9 bases. From germline, CDR1 is MNHEY and CDR2 SVGAGI. The CDR3 covers 14 residues. The CDR3 loop is CASSLSGSYNEQFF. CDR3 bases: TGTGCCAGCAGCCTCTCTGGCTCCTACAATGAGCAGTTCTTC.

This chain uses TRBV11-1 with TRBJ2-5; 12 positions match TRBD2. The CDR3 length is 16 residues. Germline V gene data show CDR1 as SGHAT and CDR2 as FQDESV (reference sequence). The trim removed 2 bases at V and 5 bases at J, leaving 6 bases unmatched. CDR3 loop: CASSLWGLAGIETQYF. Written as DNA, the CDR3 is TGTGCCAGCAGCTTATGGGGACTAGCGGGTATTGAGACCCAGTACTTC. The variable domain in full, with the rest retrieved from reference TRBV11-1 and TRBJ2-5, is EAEVAQSPRYKITEKSQAVAFWCDPISGHATLYWYRQILGQGPELLVQFQDESVVDDSQLPKDRFSAERLKGVDSTLKIQPAELGDSAMYLCASSLWGLAGIETQYFGPGTRLLVL.

The J gene is TRBJ1-2, the V gene TRBV21-1; no DNA check was done on the table's D call, TRBD1. TRBV21-1 is designated a pseudogene. The CDR3 extends over 16 amino acids. The CDR3 sequence is CASSTDRISPLSGYTF. CDR3 DNA sequence: TGTGCCAGCAGCACGGACAGAATTTCACCCCTCAGCGGCTACACCTTC.

The genes are TRBV5-5 and TRBJ2-1; the D gene is possibly TRBD1 (5 bases). Per the germline V gene, CDR1 is SGHKS and CDR2 is YYEKEE (reference sequence). The CDR3 contains 15 residues. Trimming took off 5 bases at V and 8 bases at J, with 20 bases between the two ends. This CDR3 is CASSLSPGIFDEQFF. DNA for the CDR3: TGTGCCAGCAGTCTAAGTCCAGGGATTTTCGATGAGCAGTTCTTC.

The chain has TRBV18 and TRBJ1-1; D uncertain. CDR1 KGHSH and CDR2 LQKENI come from the germline V gene. The CDR3 is made up of 15 amino acids. Between the trimmed V and J ends, which lost 0 bases and 2 bases, there was a span of 10 bases. CDR3 residues: CASSPPNDGNTEAFF. DNA for the CDR3: TGTGCCAGCTCACCACCGAACGACGGAAACACTGAAGCTTTCTTT.

The chain couples TRBV19 to TRBJ2-3, with 9 bases identical to TRBD2. The germline gives CDR1 LNHDA, CDR2 SQIVND (reference sequence). The J segment lost 4 bases and the V segment lost 4 bases, leaving 3 bases of the junction unmatched. The CDR3 has 14 residues. The CDR3 nucleotides read TGTGCCAGTAGTACTAGCGGGAAGGCAGATACGCAGTATTTT. Encoded protein: CASSTSGKADTQYF.

This CDR3 reads CASSPPGQSYEQYF. The CDR3 region has the DNA TGTGCCAGCTCACCACCGGGACAGAGCTACGAGCAGTACTTC. The genes are TRBV18 and TRBJ2-7, with 7 bases that match TRBD1. The length of the CDR3 is 14 residues. Germline CDR1 and CDR2: KGHSH and LQKENI. The V segment lost 0 bases and the J segment 3 bases; nucleotides outside the gene matches: 2.

The chain employs TRBV2 and TRBJ1-2; TRBD1 is a possible D gene (6 bases). Germline V lookup: CDR1 SNHLY, CDR2 FYNNEI. V was clipped by 9 bases and J by 4 bases, with 12 bases between them. This CDR3 region has 12 residues. CDR3 sequence reads: CARQQGLYGYTF. CDR3 nucleotide sequence: TGTGCCAGACAACAGGGCCTCTATGGCTACACCTTC.

The rearrangement links TRBV7-3 to TRBJ2-3; D possibly corresponds to TRBD2 (6 bases). Trimming removed 5 bases at V and 4 bases at J, with 13 bases between. Germline CDR1 SGHTA, CDR2 FQGTGA. This CDR3 is built from 14 residues. The CDR3: CASSPRSGPDTQYF. In DNA form, the CDR3 reads TGTGCCAGCAGCCCCCGTAGCGGCCCAGATACGCAGTATTTT. The full variable domain, completed using reference TRBV7-3 and TRBJ2-3, is GAGVSQTPSNKVTEKGKYVELRCDPISGHTALYWYRQSLGQGPEFLIYFQGTGAADDSGLPNDRFFAVRPEGSVSTLKIQRTERGDSAVYLCASSPRSGPDTQYFGPGTRLTVL.

The rearrangement uses TRBV7-9 and TRBJ2-7, with D unresolved. Germline assignment: CDR1 SEHNR and CDR2 FQNEAQ (reference sequence). The V end was cut by 5 bases, the J end by 4 bases, with 15 bases between. The CDR3 covers 14 residues. The chain's CDR3 is CASSPRGSSYEQYF. The CDR3 DNA follows: TGTGCCAGCAGCCCCCGAGGTTCTTCTTACGAGCAGTACTTC.

The rearrangement joins TRBV27 to TRBJ1-1; 8 bases map to TRBD1. The CDR3 runs to 14 residues. Looked up from germline, CDR1 is MNHEY and CDR2 is SMNVEV (reference sequence). V lost 5 bases to trimming and J lost 6 bases; unmatched junction nucleotides: 8. CDR3 protein: CASSPTGDRAEAFF. CDR3 coding DNA: TGTGCCAGCAGTCCGACAGGGGATAGGGCTGAAGCTTTCTTT.

The rearrangement links TRBV29-1 to TRBJ1-3; D ambiguous. V was shortened by 3 bases and J by 0 bases, with 6 bases between the two germline ends. The CDR3 is made up of 13 amino acids. Germline V gives CDR1 SQVTM, CDR2 ANQGSEA. This CDR3 is CSVDVGSGNTIYF. The CDR3 region has the DNA TGCAGCGTTGACGTGGGCTCTGGAAACACCATATATTTT. The full variable domain, in which reference TRBV29-1 and TRBJ1-3 provide the parts outside the CDR3, is SAVISQKPSRDICQRGTSLTIQCQVDSQVTMMFWYRQQPGQSLTLIATANQGSEATYESGFVIDKFPISRPNLTFSTLTVSNMSPEDSSIYLCSVDVGSGNTIYFGEGSWLTVV.

This clone was recorded once. The CDR3 is CASSWDPTPTDTQYF. In DNA, the CDR3 is TGCGCCAGCAGCTGGGACCCCACCCCCACAGATACGCAGTATTTT. The genes are TRBV5-1 and TRBJ2-3; the D gene could be TRBD1 or TRBD2 (5 bases each). The V gene's germline CDR1 is SGHRS and CDR2 YFSETQ. The CDR3 is 15 residues long. Between the trimmed V and J ends, which lost 3 bases and 2 bases, there was a span of 13 bases.

The chain carries TRBV12-5 and TRBJ2-1, with a weak D call TRBD2 (5 bases). The CDR3 length is 13 residues. Germline V gene data show CDR1 as LGHNT and CDR2 as FRNRAP. Trimming cost V 8 bases and J 8 bases, with 16 bases left between them. The DNA for the CDR3 is TGTGCTAGTAGCCCTTTCGGGGTTGATGAGCAGTTCTTC. Amino acid sequence: CASSPFGVDEQFF.

The chain joins TRBV27 to TRBJ2-3; no reliable D call. The CDR3 contains 13 residues. Trimming pared 0 bases from V and 6 bases from J, leaving 7 bases between. Germline V lookup: CDR1 MNHEY, CDR2 SMNVEV (reference sequence). The CDR3 nucleotides are TGTGCCAGCAGTTTATCTAGGGTGGATACGCAGTATTTT. This sequence encodes CASSLSRVDTQYF.

The rearrangement links TRBV7-3 to TRBJ2-3; D perhaps matches TRBD2 (6 bases). The V end was cut by 2 bases, the J end by 2 bases, with 11 bases between. Germline V gives CDR1 SGHTA, CDR2 FQGTGA. The CDR3 sequence is 15 residues long. The CDR3, as DNA: TGTGCCAGCAGCTTAGGGGGGAGTCCCACAGATACGCAGTATTTT. It encodes CASSLGGSPTDTQYF.

The chain recombines TRBV27 with TRBJ1-1; D is perhaps TRBD1 (5 bases). Trimming removed 2 bases at V and 5 bases at J, with 9 bases between. In germline, CDR1 is MNHEY, CDR2 SMNVEV (reference sequence). This CDR3 spans 13 amino acids. The CDR3 spells CASSLVRGTEAFF. In DNA form, the CDR3 reads TGTGCCAGCAGTTTAGTGCGGGGGACTGAAGCTTTCTTT.

The genes are TRBV6-5 and TRBJ2-5; TRBD2 aligns across 7 bases. CDR1 MNHEY and CDR2 SVGAGI come from the germline V gene. The CDR3 length is 16 residues. V gave up 2 bases and J gave up 2 bases; unmatched junction bases: 8. The CDR3 bases are TGTGCCAGCAGTTACAACCCGGGGGGAGAACAAGAGACCCAGTACTTC. As protein: CASSYNPGGEQETQYF.

This clone appeared once. The chain employs TRBV9 and TRBJ2-5; 16 nucleotides align to TRBD2. The CDR3 consists of 18 residues. Unmatched junction bases numbered 9, after V lost 3 bases and J lost 4 bases. The germline V gene has CDR1 SGDLS and CDR2 YYNGEE. Here the CDR3 DNA reads TGTGCCAGCAGCGGAGAGGGACTAGCGGGAGGGCCTGCAGAGACCCAGTACTTC. Protein product: CASSGEGLAGGPAETQYF.

This clone was counted a single time. The rearrangement links TRBV7-2 to TRBJ2-1; TRBD2 matches at 13 bases. The germline V gene encodes CDR1 SGHTA and CDR2 FQGNSA. With V trimmed by 4 bases and J by 1 base, 4 bases remained unmatched. CDR3 length: 17 residues. The CDR3, as DNA: TGTGCCAGCAGCTCCCGGACTAGCGGGAGTTCCTACAATGAGCAGTTCTTC. It codes for CASSSRTSGSSYNEQFF.